One and the same sample provided the 10 T cell receptor beta chains below, sequenced in a study of CD8 T cells in Susac syndrome. Random hexamers primed reverse transcription of 0.5 to 1 ug RNA. TCRdb reprocessed the immunoSEQ multiplex PCR reads via MiXCR and lists one record per CDR3 protein. The table records about 180,000 distinct CDR3 sequences, roughly 95% of them present only once. Sequencing was performed on CD4+ T cells from PBMCs. These receptors all stem from a human donor with Susac syndrome.

The V gene is TRBV5-1, the J gene TRBJ1-2; D is unresolved. Germline V gene data show CDR1 as SGHRS and CDR2 as YFSETQ. Between the trimmed V and J ends, which lost 6 bases and 5 bases, there was a span of 17 bases. This CDR3 spans 14 amino acids. CDR3 region: CASKYTVNLYGYTF. CDR3 sequence (DNA): TGCGCCAGCAAGTACACAGTAAACCTTTATGGCTACACCTTC. The full variable domain, rest sourced from reference TRBV5-1 and TRBJ1-2, is KAGVTQTPRYLIKTRGQQVTLSCSPISGHRSVSWYQQTPGQGLQFLFEYFSETQRNKGNFPGRFSGRQFSNSRSEMNVSTLELGDSALYLCASKYTVNLYGYTFGSGTRLTVV.

This clonotype was picked up one time. J is TRBJ2-3 and V is TRBV4-3; D possibly corresponds to TRBD2 (5 bases). With 5 bases removed from V and 2 bases from J, the gap between germline ends came to 11 bases. In germline, CDR1 is LGHNA, CDR2 YSLEER. CDR3 length: 14 amino acids. The chain's CDR3 is CASSAGLNTDTQYF. The DNA for the CDR3 is TGCGCCAGCAGCGCCGGACTGAACACAGATACGCAGTATTTT.

The chain couples TRBV28 to TRBJ1-4, with D unresolved. The CDR3 totals 14 residues. From germline, CDR1 is MDHEN and CDR2 SYDVKM. Trimming took 5 bases from V and 3 from J, leaving 10 bases between them. In DNA form, the CDR3 reads TGTGCCAGCAGTCCCCATCGAGCTAATGAAAAACTGTTTTTT. The encoded protein is CASSPHRANEKLFF.

The CDR3, as DNA: TGCAGTGCTGAGGGCCGTCTCAGCGAGCAGTTCTTC. Translated: CSAEGRLSEQFF. The chain recombines TRBV20-1 with TRBJ2-1; D may be TRBD2 (5 bases). This CDR3 is built from 12 residues. Trimming took 5 bases from V and 10 from J, leaving 15 bases between them. CDR1 and CDR2 (germline): DFQATT, SNEGSKA (reference sequence).

The rearrangement uses TRBV7-9 and TRBJ1-1; 7 positions agree with TRBD1. The ends lost 8 bases at V and 4 bases at J; junction bases unmatched: 13. The CDR3 is made up of 15 amino acids. CDR1 is SEHNR and CDR2 is FQNEAQ in the germline V gene (reference sequence). The CDR3 sequence is CASGGDRQRATEAFF. CDR3 sequence (DNA): TGTGCCAGCGGGGGGGACAGACAAAGGGCCACTGAAGCTTTCTTT.

The rearrangement links TRBV9 to TRBJ2-1; D is ambiguous. The CDR3 covers 14 residues. The V gene's germline CDR1 is SGDLS and CDR2 YYNGEE. V was trimmed by 2 bases and J by 7 bases, leaving 13 bases between them. The CDR3 region is CASSVSLLGNEQFF. For the CDR3, the DNA is TGTGCCAGCAGCGTCTCACTTCTGGGGAATGAGCAGTTCTTC.

V and J are TRBV12-3 or TRBV12-4 and TRBJ2-1; the D is unclear. V was shortened by 9 bases and J by 5 bases, with 14 bases between the two germline ends. The CDR3 totals 13 residues. The CDR3 protein is CASSPWRNNEQFF. CDR3 nucleotides: TGTGCCAGTAGCCCATGGCGAAACAATGAGCAGTTCTTC.

J is TRBJ2-2 and V is TRBV5-4, with TRBD1 identical over 7 bases. There are 14 residues in the CDR3. Germline trimming cut 2 bases from V and 2 bases from J; bases unmatched to any gene: 0. The V gene's germline CDR1 is SGHNT and CDR2 YYREEE (reference sequence). The CDR3 sequence is CASSLGGNTGELFF. In nucleotides, the CDR3 is TGTGCCAGCAGCTTAGGGGGCAACACCGGGGAGCTGTTTTTT.

The V call is TRBV20-1, the J call TRBJ2-3, with D unclear. Trimming left V 1 base short and J 4 bases short, with 12 bases between. Germline CDR1 and CDR2: DFQATT and SNEGSKA (reference sequence). This CDR3 has 14 amino acids. The CDR3 DNA reads as TGCAGTGCTAGAGCTAGTACCGGCTCAGATACGCAGTATTTT. As protein: CSARASTGSDTQYF.

The chain carries TRBV7-2 and TRBJ2-7, with 8 bases matching TRBD2. The V gene end was trimmed by 5 bases and the J gene end by 3 bases; junction bases not matched to a gene: 9. This CDR3 is built from 15 residues. Germline CDR1 SGHTA, CDR2 FQGNSA. DNA for the CDR3: TGTGCCAGCAGCACCAGGGGACTAGGTAACTACGAGCAGTACTTC. The encoded protein is CASSTRGLGNYEQYF.